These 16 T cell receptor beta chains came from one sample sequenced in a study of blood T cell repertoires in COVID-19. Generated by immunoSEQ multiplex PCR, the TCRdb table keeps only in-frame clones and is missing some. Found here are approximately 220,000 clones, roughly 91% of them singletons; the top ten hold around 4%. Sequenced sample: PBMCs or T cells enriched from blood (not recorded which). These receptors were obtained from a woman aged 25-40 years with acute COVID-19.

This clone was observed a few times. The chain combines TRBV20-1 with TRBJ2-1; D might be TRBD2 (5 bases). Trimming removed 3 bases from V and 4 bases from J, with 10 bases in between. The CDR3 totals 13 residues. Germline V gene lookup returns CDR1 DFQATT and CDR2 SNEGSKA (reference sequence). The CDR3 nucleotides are TGCAGTGCTAGTGAGGGCCCGTACAATGAGCAGTTCTTC. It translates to CSASEGPYNEQFF.

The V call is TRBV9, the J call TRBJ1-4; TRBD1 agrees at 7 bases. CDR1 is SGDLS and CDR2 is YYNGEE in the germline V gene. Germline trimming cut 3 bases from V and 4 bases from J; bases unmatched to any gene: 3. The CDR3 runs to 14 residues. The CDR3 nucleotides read TGTGCCAGCAGCGGGACAGGAATTAATGAAAAACTGTTTTTT. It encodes CASSGTGINEKLFF.

The CDR3 protein is CASSLIMNTEAFF. In DNA, the CDR3 is TGTGCCAGCAGCTTAATAATGAACACTGAAGCTTTCTTT. The chain has TRBV5-6 and TRBJ1-1; no reliable D call. The CDR3 is made up of 13 amino acids. V dropped 2 bases and J dropped 0 bases, with 5 bases sitting between them. Germline assignment: CDR1 SGHDT and CDR2 YYEEEE.

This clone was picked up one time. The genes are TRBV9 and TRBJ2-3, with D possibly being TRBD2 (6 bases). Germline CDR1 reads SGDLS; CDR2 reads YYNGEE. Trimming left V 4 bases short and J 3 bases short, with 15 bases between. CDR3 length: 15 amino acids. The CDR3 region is CASSHIEGLTDTQYF. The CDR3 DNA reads TGTGCCAGCAGCCATATAGAAGGACTAACAGATACGCAGTATTTT.

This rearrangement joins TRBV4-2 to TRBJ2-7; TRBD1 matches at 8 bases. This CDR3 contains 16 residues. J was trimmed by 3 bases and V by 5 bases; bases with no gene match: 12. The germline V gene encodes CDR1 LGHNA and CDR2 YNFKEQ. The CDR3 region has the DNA TGTGCCAGCAGCGTACCGGGGACAGGAGCGCTCTACGAGCAGTACTTC. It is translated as CASSVPGTGALYEQYF.

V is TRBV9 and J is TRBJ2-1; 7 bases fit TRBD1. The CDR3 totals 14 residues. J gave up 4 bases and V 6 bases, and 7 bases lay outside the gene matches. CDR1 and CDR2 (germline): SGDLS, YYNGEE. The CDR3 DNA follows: TGTGCCAGCACCCGGGACAGCGTTTACAATGAGCAGTTCTTC. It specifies CASTRDSVYNEQFF.

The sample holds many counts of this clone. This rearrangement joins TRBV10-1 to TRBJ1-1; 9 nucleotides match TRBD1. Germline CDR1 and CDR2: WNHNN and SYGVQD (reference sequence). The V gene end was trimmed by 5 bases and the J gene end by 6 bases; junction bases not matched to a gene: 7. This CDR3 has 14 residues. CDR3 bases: TGCGCCAGCAGTCGGGACAGGGATGCTTCTGAAGCTTTCTTT. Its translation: CASSRDRDASEAFF.

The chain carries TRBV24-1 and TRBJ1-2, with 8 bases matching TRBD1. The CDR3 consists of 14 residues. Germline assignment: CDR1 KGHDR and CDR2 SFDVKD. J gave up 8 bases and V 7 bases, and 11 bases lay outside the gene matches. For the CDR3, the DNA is TGTGCCACCAGCCTGGATGGTCAGGGGGCAGGCTACACCTTC. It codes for CATSLDGQGAGYTF.

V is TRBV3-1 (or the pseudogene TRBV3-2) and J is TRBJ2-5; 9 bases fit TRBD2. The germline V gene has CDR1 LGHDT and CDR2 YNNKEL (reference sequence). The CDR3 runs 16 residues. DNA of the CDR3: TGTCCCACCAGCCAACGTTCGCGGCGGGGGGGAGAGACCCAGTACTTC. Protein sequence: CPTSQRSRRGGETQYF.

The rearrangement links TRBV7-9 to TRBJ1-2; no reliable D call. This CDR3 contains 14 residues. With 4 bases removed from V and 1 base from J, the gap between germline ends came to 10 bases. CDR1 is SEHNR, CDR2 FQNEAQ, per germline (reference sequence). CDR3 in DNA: TGTGCCAGCAGCTCCCGGGAGGGTAACTATGGCTACACCTTC. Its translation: CASSSREGNYGYTF.

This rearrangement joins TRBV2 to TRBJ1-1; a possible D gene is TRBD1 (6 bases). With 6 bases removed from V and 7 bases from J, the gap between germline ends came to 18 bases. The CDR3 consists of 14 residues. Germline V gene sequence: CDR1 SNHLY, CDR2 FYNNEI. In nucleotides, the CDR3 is TGTGCCAGCAGAGCAACCAGACAGGTCATTGAAGCTTTCTTT. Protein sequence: CASRATRQVIEAFF.

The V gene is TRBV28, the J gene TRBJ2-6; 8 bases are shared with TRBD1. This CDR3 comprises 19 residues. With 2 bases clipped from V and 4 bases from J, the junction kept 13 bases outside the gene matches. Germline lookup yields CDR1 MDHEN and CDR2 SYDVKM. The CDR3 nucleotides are TGTGCCAGCAGTTTAAATCGAGGACAGGGATATTCCGGGGCCAACGTCCTGACTTTC. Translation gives CASSLNRGQGYSGANVLTF.

The DNA of the CDR3 is TGTGCCAGCAGTTACGGACTAGCGGGGGGACGTGGAGCGTACGAGCAGTACTTC. Translation: CASSYGLAGGRGAYEQYF. The chain links TRBV6-2 or TRBV6-3 to TRBJ2-7, with 14 bases identical to TRBD2. The CDR3 extends over 18 amino acids. In germline, CDR1 is MNHEY, CDR2 SVGEGT. Losses at the gene ends were 2 bases for V and 4 bases for J; bases not matched to a gene: 10.

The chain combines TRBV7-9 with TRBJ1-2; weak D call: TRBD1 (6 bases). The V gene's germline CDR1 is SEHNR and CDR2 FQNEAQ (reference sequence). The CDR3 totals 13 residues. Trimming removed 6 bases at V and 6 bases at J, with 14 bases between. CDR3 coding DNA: TGTGCCAGCAGGGTCGGGGGGGCGCATGGCTACACCTTC. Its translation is CASRVGGAHGYTF.

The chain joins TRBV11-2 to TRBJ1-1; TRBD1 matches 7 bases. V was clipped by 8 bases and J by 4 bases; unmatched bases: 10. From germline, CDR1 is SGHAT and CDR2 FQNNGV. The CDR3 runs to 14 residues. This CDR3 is CASGGQYGTTEAFF. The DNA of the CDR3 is TGTGCCAGCGGGGGACAGTACGGGACCACTGAAGCTTTCTTT.

The CDR3 nucleotides are TGTGCCAGCAGCGCCGGGGACAGGGGAGGGAATCAGCCCCAGCATTTT. Protein sequence: CASSAGDRGGNQPQHF. The J gene is TRBJ1-5, the V gene TRBV7-9, with 10 bases identical to TRBD1. After removal of 5 bases from V and 4 bases from J, the junction contained 8 bases not matched to a gene. Germline-derived CDR1 and CDR2 are SEHNR and FQNEAQ (reference sequence). This CDR3 has 16 residues.